Following are 12 T cell receptor beta chains from one sample sequenced in a study of metastatic and nonmetastatic thyroid tumors. TCRdb re-called clones from the PCR reads using MiXCR. The data contain fewer than 30,000 clones, 14% to 15% of them singletons. No treatment had been given to any patient before thyroid surgery. Sequenced material: blood. The source is a female donor with papillary thyroid cancer or a benign thyroid nodule (not recorded which). Some clones in this sample may be carry-over from other donors' samples.

This clone was counted ten times or more. This chain joins TRBV27 and TRBJ2-3, with 7 bases fitting TRBD1. This CDR3 is built from 15 residues. Trimming at V came to 6 bases and at J to 6 bases, leaving 12 bases not matched to a gene. From germline, CDR1 is MNHEY and CDR2 SMNVEV (reference sequence). The CDR3 loop reads CASSYRTGGMDTQYF. Here the CDR3 DNA reads TGTGCCAGCAGCTACCGGACAGGCGGTATGGATACGCAGTATTTT.

This clone came up many times. V usage is TRBV28 and J usage is TRBJ1-1, with no clear D. The CDR3 is 14 residues long. Germline loops: CDR1 MDHEN, CDR2 SYDVKM. V was cut by 3 bases and J by 4 bases, with 12 bases left in between. DNA for the CDR3: TGTGCCAGCAGTTTTAGGTCGCGGGGCACTGAAGCTTTCTTT. Protein sequence: CASSFRSRGTEAFF.

This clone came up many times. The chain is built from TRBV3-1 and TRBJ2-1; 9 nucleotides align to TRBD1. Trimming removed 4 bases from V and 2 bases from J; junction bases left unmatched: 3. The CDR3 contains 15 residues. The germline V gene has CDR1 LGHDT and CDR2 YNNKEL (reference sequence). Here the CDR3 reads CASSRGQGTYNEQFF. In DNA, the CDR3 is TGTGCCAGCAGCCGGGGACAGGGAACCTACAATGAGCAGTTCTTC.

The table lists this clone with many counts. The J gene is TRBJ2-6, the V gene TRBV7-6; unclear D gene. The CDR3 consists of 17 residues. Germline lookup yields CDR1 SGHVS and CDR2 FNYEAQ. V shed 0 bases and J shed 4 bases, with 13 bases lying between them. CDR3 protein: CASSLAPNPSGANVLTF. In DNA, the CDR3 is TGTGCCAGCAGCTTAGCCCCCAATCCTTCCGGGGCCAACGTCCTGACTTTC.

J is TRBJ2-3 and V is TRBV11-2; D gene uncertain. V lost 0 bases to trimming and J lost 0 bases, with 4 bases between them. CDR3 length: 14 amino acids. Germline CDR1 is SGHAT and CDR2 is FQNNGV. CDR3 sequence reads: CASSLDLSTDTQYF. In DNA, the CDR3 is TGTGCCAGCAGCTTAGATCTGAGCACAGATACGCAGTATTTT. Full variable domain (rest looked up from reference TRBV11-2 and TRBJ2-3): EAGVAQSPRYKIIEKRQSVAFWCNPISGHATLYWYQQILGQGPKLLIQFQNNGVVDDSQLPKDRFSAERLKGVDSTLKIQPAKLEDSAVYLCASSLDLSTDTQYFGPGTRLTVL.

Remarks on this clone: Given the absence of the conserved phenylalanine or tryptophan at the CDR3 end, a read error is likely. The DNA is omitted, as the CDR3 cannot be located on it reliably, and the CDR3 follows TCRdb's listing. The rearrangement joins TRBV9 to TRBJ2-5; no check of the table's D call, TRBD2, against the DNA was made. The CDR3 has 16 residues if both end residues are counted. In germline, CDR1 is SGDLS, CDR2 YYNGEE. The CDR3 region is CASSVEPENSPLHFGN.

By share, this clone counts as medium-sized. The junction departs from the called germline gene at one end, perhaps through a read error. The rearrangement uses TRBV6-2 or TRBV6-3 and TRBJ1-1; TRBD1 aligns across 9 bases. Germline-derived CDR1 and CDR2 are MNHEY and SVGEGT. The CDR3 runs to 15 residues. The CDR3 is CASSDSTGGHTEAFF. In DNA form, the CDR3 reads TGTGCCAGCAGTGACTCTACAGGGGGCCACACTGAAGCTTTCTTT.

This clone is medium-sized by share. The genes are TRBV5-1 and TRBJ2-7, with 10 bases lining up with TRBD2. CDR1 is SGHRS, CDR2 YFSETQ, per germline. This CDR3 contains 18 residues. V lost 1 base, J lost 1 base, and 11 bases stayed unmatched. The CDR3 DNA reads TGCGCCAGCAGCTTGACTAGCGGGGCTCGCCCAAGTTCCTACGAGCAGTACTTC. Protein: CASSLTSGARPSSYEQYF.

The chain is built from TRBV4-3 and TRBJ2-7, with D tentatively TRBD1 (6 bases). CDR3 length: 15 amino acids. Trimming removed 3 bases at V and 3 bases at J, with 15 bases between. Germline V CDR1 and CDR2: LGHNA, YSLEER. In DNA, the CDR3 is TGCGCCAGCAGCCATTATATGGTGACAGGCTACGAGCAGTACTTC. Its protein is CASSHYMVTGYEQYF.

This clone was recorded many times. The V and J genes are TRBV12-3 or TRBV12-4 and TRBJ1-1, with D possibly TRBD1 on 5 matching bases. This CDR3 is 13 amino acids long. Between the trimmed V and J ends, which lost 0 bases and 9 bases, there was a span of 11 bases. CDR3 DNA sequence: TGTGCCAGCAGTTTAGCTGAGGGGCCTAAAGCTTTCTTT. It encodes CASSLAEGPKAFF.

This clone was seen repeatedly, ten times or more. The CDR3 loop reads CASSSSGSSYNEQFF. The CDR3 DNA sequence: TGTGCCAGCAGTTCTAGCGGGAGCTCCTACAATGAGCAGTTCTTC. The J gene is TRBJ2-1, the V gene TRBV27; 10 bases map to TRBD2. The CDR3 has 15 residues. The J segment lost 0 bases and the V segment lost 4 bases, leaving 0 bases of the junction unmatched. The germline CDR1 and CDR2 sequences are MNHEY and SMNVEV (reference sequence).

This clone was detected a few times. One junction end disagrees with the germline gene, perhaps due to a read error. This chain connects TRBV6-5 to TRBJ2-2; D possibly corresponds to TRBD1 (5 bases). CDR3 length equals 15 residues. The germline gives CDR1 MNHEY, CDR2 SVGAGI. CDR3 in DNA: TGTGCCAGCAGTTTCTCACAGGAGTTGGTCGGTGAGCTGTCTTTT. It is translated as CASSFSQELVGELSF.